The TCR beta chain described here comes from a study of technical replicates of blood from a handful of donors. This clone was seen a single time. The V gene lost 6 bases and the J gene lost 2 bases, with 13 bases spanning the gap. This CDR3 has 14 amino acids. CDR1 is SEHNR and CDR2 is FQNEAQ in the germline V gene (reference sequence). The repertoire was sequenced with immunoSEQ multiplex PCR; TCRdb's copy has only in-frame clones and lacks some. Of 100,000 or so clones in the sample, about 95% were seen once. This clonotype originated in a human donor in good health. The gene calls are TRBV7-9 and TRBJ1-1, with D uncertain. The sequencing input was T cells isolated from PBMCs. CDR3 sequence (DNA): TGTGCCAGCAGTCCCCAAATTGGCAACACTGAAGCTTTCTTT. This sequence encodes CASSPQIGNTEAFF. Using reference TRBV7-9 and TRBJ1-1 for the parts outside the CDR3, the full variable domain is DTGVSQNPRHKITKRGQNVTFRCDPISEHNRLYWYRQTLGQGPEFLTYFQNEAQLEKSRLLSDRFSAERPKGSFSTLEIQRTEQGDSAMYLCASSPQIGNTEAFFGQGTRLTVV.